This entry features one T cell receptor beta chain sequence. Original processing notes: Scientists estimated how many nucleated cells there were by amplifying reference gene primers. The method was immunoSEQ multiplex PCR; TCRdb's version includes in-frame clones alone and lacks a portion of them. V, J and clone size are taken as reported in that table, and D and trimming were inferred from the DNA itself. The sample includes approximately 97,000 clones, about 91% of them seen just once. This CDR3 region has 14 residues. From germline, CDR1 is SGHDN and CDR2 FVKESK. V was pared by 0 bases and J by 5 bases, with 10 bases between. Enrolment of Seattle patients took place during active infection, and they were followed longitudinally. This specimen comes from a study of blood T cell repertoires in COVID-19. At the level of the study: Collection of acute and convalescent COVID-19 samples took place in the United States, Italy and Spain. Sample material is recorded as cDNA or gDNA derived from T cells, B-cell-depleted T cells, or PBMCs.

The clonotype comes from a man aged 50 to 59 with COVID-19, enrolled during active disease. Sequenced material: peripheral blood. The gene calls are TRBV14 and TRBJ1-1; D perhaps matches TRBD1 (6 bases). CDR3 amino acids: CASSQERGYTEAFF. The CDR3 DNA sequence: TGTGCCAGCAGCCAAGAGAGGGGGTATACTGAAGCTTTCTTT. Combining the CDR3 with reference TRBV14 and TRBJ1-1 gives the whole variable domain EAGVTQFPSHSVIEKGQTVTLRCDPISGHDNLYWYRRVMGKEIKFLLHFVKESKQDESGMPNNRFLAERTGGTYSTLKVQPAELEDSGVYFCASSQERGYTEAFFGQGTRLTVV.